The subject of this entry is one TCR beta chain. This clone was seen only a few times. It lacks a known antigen. The sample holds no much larger clone one base away, and base qualities are not on file. The data originate from a study of cytomegalovirus exposure and HLA in healthy donors (TCRdb year 2017). About the investigation overall: An earlier analysis of roughly 500 of the donors reported 276 Gb of sequence data and 95 million to 130 million unique TCR beta sequences obtained from some 170 million T cells. Alongside the repertoire data, information on donor age, sex, ethnicity and CMV serostatus was compiled. The T cell repertoires of several hundred subjects were profiled by immunosequencing and related to cytomegalovirus serostatus. In the later analysis, no new phenotypic data were used to find candidate immune exposures; instead, reliance was placed on TCR beta sequences and their occurrence across donors. An earlier analysis of around 640 of the donors used high-throughput TCR beta sequencing to judge whether each TCR beta V gene segment behaved as functional or pseudogenic. A later analysis re-analyzed previously published TCR beta repertoires from about 600 donors and added high-resolution HLA genotyping to study TCR occurrence patterns. The study aimed to test whether cataloging public T cell receptors could reveal signatures of past pathogen exposure. To predict cytomegalovirus infection status, the study combined high-throughput TCR immunosequencing, statistical association of individual TCRs with disease status, and machine learning. Both class I and class II loci were covered by HLA typing, at four-digit resolution. Every repertoire in the discovery cohort had been generated on one and the same sequencing platform. Along with the approximately 650-subject first cohort, a separate validation cohort of over a hundred different subjects was used. Genome-wide SNP genotypes for about three fifths of the 666 donors were used in a later genetic analysis, which treated that subset as a discovery cohort. Several DR-DQ haplotypes were handled as single units for association and clustering because linkage in the cohort was strong. An early release that covered fewer than 750 HLA-typed donors contained approximately 300 gigabases of sequencing data and roughly 84 million unique TCR sequences. The number of typed donors differed by locus: about 629-640 for A, B, C, DRB1 and DQB1; approximately 530 for DQA1; about 600 for DPA1; and approximately 450 for DPB1. Of the roughly 400 genotyped donors, roughly 80% were placed in the genetic ancestry cluster associated with self-reported Caucasian donors. Among around 400 genotyped donors of the cohort, an average of around 250,000 unique TCR beta nucleotide sequences was sequenced per donor, of which 15% to 20% were non-productive.

Relative to germline, V is missing 4 bases and J is missing 7 bases, with 7 bases of the junction outside any gene match. The CDR3 numbers 14 residues from cysteine through phenylalanine. Solely the CDR3 DNA is kept, with 42 bases framed from the first base. CDR1 and CDR2, looked up from the germline V gene (reference sequence), are SEHNR and FQNEAQ. Beyond this particular receptor, the publication reports: In a later analysis, several top co-occurrence clusters were reported to appear linked to parvovirus B19, influenza, CMV and Epstein-Barr virus. The authors suggested that the approach could potentially be generalized to other disease states and immunological phenotypes. In a later analysis, the rate of TCR association differed among HLA loci, with DRB1 alleles having the most associated TCRs and HLA-C alleles having the fewest. V-gene and J-gene trimming of TCR beta chains was associated with a missense DCLRE1C variant in a later genetic analysis, and the association was replicated in an independent cohort. Linkage disequilibrium might explain the correlated functional status among segregating V segments, but an unknown experimental factor could not be excluded. This cohort had only TCR beta chains sequenced, and the lack of alpha or paired-chain data limited which features could be detected. Presence/absence analyses assumed roughly uniform sequencing depth across donors, an assumption that may not hold. Some IMGT-functional V segments, including TRBV6-2 and TRBV6-3, could not be distinguished by the 87-base-pair reads and were therefore excluded. In a later analysis, about 17,000 TCR beta sequences were associated with specific HLA alleles at a false discovery rate of 0.05. A group of highly shared sequence variants was considered likely to be a technical artifact of the sequencing pipeline. The study listed 150 to 200 TCR beta chains as associated with cytomegalovirus. In a later analysis, HLA-associated TCR beta chains showed more clonal expansion and lower generation probabilities than non-associated chains that were equally common. Immune exposure information for the cohort was limited to CMV serostatus. HLA typing was unavailable for some donors at each locus, so association tests used only the typed subset. In vitro tests confirmed that a few of the cytomegalovirus-associated TCR beta chains recognize cytomegalovirus antigens. Broadly in line with IMGT annotations, most TCR beta V segments showed up in productive rearrangements about 90% or about 30% of the time in an earlier analysis of approximately 640 of the donors. A further reported finding was that TCR beta sequences accurately predicted the HLA-A and HLA-B alleles for most subjects in the first cohort. Some 16 rarely observed V segments, including chromosome 9 orphons, were excluded from the earlier analysis of some 590 of the donors because counts were too low. A later analysis found that most CMV-associated TCR beta chains appeared HLA-restricted, with HLA associations seemingly driven largely by CMV exposure. In a later genetic analysis, fewer N-insertions in productive TCRs were reported among donors in an Asian-associated ancestry cluster than the roughly 700-donor mean. While some public TCRs were present in many individuals, most TCR sequences turned up only very rarely across donors. When HLA alleles, especially DR and DQ, strongly co-occurred, attributing TCR associations to individual alleles was difficult. The classifier was reported to diagnose cytomegalovirus status with high specificity and sensitivity in both the original and validation cohorts.

The protocol used for the library was the immunoSEQ multiplex PCR assay. For the multiplex PCR, a mixture combining 60 forward primers for TCR Vbeta segments and 13 reverse primers for TCR Jbeta segments was used. Amplification of the CDR3 region of rearranged TCR beta genes was performed with a multiplex PCR assay on genomic DNA. Amplified TCR beta libraries were sequenced as 87-base-pair reads on the Illumina HiSeq System. The authors processed their data as follows. A later analysis counted about 80 million unique TCR beta chains across the roughly 700 repertoires, and some 11 million of these chains were shared by at least two donors. Raw reads were error-corrected and collapsed into unique sequences by a nearest-neighbor algorithm in which closely related sequences were merged to remove PCR and sequencing errors. V, D and J gene segments were assigned by aligning CDR3 sequences to IMGT reference sequences. For a sequence to be retained, a match of at least six nucleotides to both a V gene segment and a J gene segment was required. A rearrangement counted as productive if the CDR3 had no stop codons and remained in frame with V and J, and every other rearrangement counted as non-productive. Following IMGT convention, CDR3 was defined as the stretch from the second conserved V-encoded cysteine up to the conserved J-encoded phenylalanine. The earlier analysis of more than 450 of the donors excluded sequences that lacked an unambiguous match to a single V gene segment. In an earlier analysis of about 590 of the donors, a V segment was called functional when productive rearrangements were above 56.7%, and segregating when the standard deviation between donors exceeded 5%. A statistical classification framework was built to diagnose cytomegalovirus status from the catalog of TCR beta chain sequences. A later analysis assigned V and J genes by comparing TCR nucleotide sequences with IMGT/GENE-DB human TR gene sequences. The TCRdist pipeline was used in a later analysis to assign CDR3 sequences and most-parsimonious VDJ recombination scenarios. In a later analysis, every TCR beta chain was defined by the combination of its CDR3 amino acid sequence and its V-gene family, and reads without a unique V-gene family were dropped. A later analysis removed roughly 590 highly shared, low-generation-probability nucleotide sequences to deal with suspected cross-contamination and a sequencing artifact. In a later analysis, a clonal expansion index for each public chain was calculated from normalized within-repertoire ranks of inferred template counts. In a later analysis, generation probabilities were computed using a VDJ recombination model fitted to out-of-frame rearrangements, and the results were checked against IGoR. A later analysis scored TCR-TCR, TCR-HLA and TCR-CMV co-occurrence with hypergeometric tests, applying a repertoire-size bias correction to TCR pairs. False discovery rates were estimated in a later analysis by permuting HLA or CMV assignments 20 times. A later analysis grouped co-occurring TCRs with DBSCAN, adding TCRdist sequence similarity when clustering within HLA-allele-positive subsets. Repertoires with fewer than 30,000 or more than 120,000 public chains were left out of co-occurrence clustering, as were four to six repertoires with anomalous nucleotide sharing. The immuneACCESS repertoire file appears here via TCRdb, limited to in-frame rearrangements. These files lack a portion of the clones; in checked studies, under half of the deficit traces to unresolved V genes, and the cause of the others is not known. The DNA gave D and trimming, while V, J and clone size come from that table. In this sample the table shows 150,000 to 200,000 clones, about two thirds of which occur a single time. The ten largest make up about 2.5% of the sample.

The cohort was made up of 500 to 850 healthy bone marrow donors. At the time of sampling, all cohort members were nominally healthy, though unrecorded immune exposures were likely present. CMV serostatus was recorded as positive for 289 and negative for about 50% of the roughly 670 cohort members, whereas no CMV serostatus was recorded for the donor in question. A peripheral blood sample was provided by each donor, and peripheral blood mononuclear cells were used for TCR beta sequencing. The Qiagen DNeasy Blood Extraction Kit was used to extract genomic DNA from the blood cell samples. The V and J segments used are TRBV7-9 and TRBJ1-2; 9 middle bases align to TRBD1. This receptor was identified in a human donor in good health. Sequenced: PBMCs. CDR3 protein: CASSSNRGQGGYTF. The nucleotide sequence reads as follows: TGTGCCAGCAGCTCGAACAGGGGGCAGGGTGGCTACACCTTC.